Shown below are 20 T cell receptor beta chains from a single sample sequenced in a study of blood T cell repertoires in COVID-19. Clones were sequenced by immunoSEQ multiplex PCR, and TCRdb holds only the in-frame ones, with some missing. The data hold fewer than 130,000 clones, with approximately 85% observed a single time. The specimen sequenced was peripheral blood. The receptors were sampled from a woman aged 60-75 years with acute or convalescent COVID-19.

The chain links TRBV28 to TRBJ2-7; TRBD2 matches at 7 bases. The length of the CDR3 is 16 residues. V trimming: 2 bases; J trimming: 3 bases; junction bases outside the gene matches: 10. Germline V lookup: CDR1 MDHEN, CDR2 SYDVKM. DNA of the CDR3: TGTGCCAGCAGTTTAGGAATGCGGGGGAGCCACTACGAGCAGTACTTC. It is translated as CASSLGMRGSHYEQYF.

The J gene is TRBJ1-5, the V gene TRBV27, with D unclear. The ends were cut back, 5 bases at V and 1 base at J, with 9 bases in the middle. CDR1 is MNHEY, CDR2 SMNVEV, per germline (reference sequence). The CDR3 runs 14 residues. Written as DNA, the CDR3 is TGTGCCAGCAGTCCCGGGTGGAGCAATCAGCCCCAGCATTTT. Translating gives CASSPGWSNQPQHF.

This chain joins TRBV7-8 and TRBJ2-3; D is possibly TRBD2 (7 bases). Germline V CDR1 and CDR2: SGHVS, FQNEAQ. This CDR3 spans 15 amino acids. V was cut by 7 bases and J by 8 bases, with 22 bases left in between. CDR3 residues: CASTRTRGGRGTQYF. As DNA, the CDR3 is TGTGCCAGCACCCGTACAAGGGGGGGCAGAGGTACGCAGTATTTT.

This clone was detected once. The chain combines TRBV10-2 with TRBJ1-6, with D maybe TRBD1 (5 bases). The V end was cut by 10 bases, the J end by 4 bases, with 14 bases between. The CDR3 totals 14 residues. Germline assignment: CDR1 WSHSY and CDR2 SAAADI. The CDR3 loop is CATLPRDYNSPLHF. The CDR3, as DNA: TGCGCCACCCTACCCAGGGATTATAATTCACCCCTCCACTTT.

This chain connects TRBV28 to TRBJ1-3; perhaps TRBD1 as D (5 bases). Trimming pared 2 bases from V and 2 bases from J, leaving 13 bases between. Germline assignment: CDR1 MDHEN and CDR2 SYDVKM. This CDR3 region has 16 residues. CDR3 coding DNA: TGTGCCAGCAGTTTAGACCCACGGGGGGCTGGAAACACCATATATTTT. It translates to CASSLDPRGAGNTIYF.

The count of this clone is one. The chain has TRBV30 and TRBJ1-2; TRBD1 is a possible D gene (6 bases). Germline assignment: CDR1 GTSNPN and CDR2 SVGIG (reference sequence). The V end was cut by 2 bases, the J end by 4 bases, with 14 bases between. This CDR3 is 14 amino acids long. The DNA for the CDR3 is TGTGCCTGGAGTCGAAACAGGGCTGGCTATGGCTACACCTTC. Its translation is CAWSRNRAGYGYTF.

The chain combines TRBV5-4 with TRBJ2-7, with TRBD1 identical over 9 bases. Trimming took 4 bases from V and 3 from J; bases not matched to a gene: 5. Per germline, CDR1 SGHNT and CDR2 YYREEE (reference sequence). CDR3 length equals 14 residues. CDR3 in amino acids: CASSRQGGDYEQYF. The DNA for the CDR3 is TGTGCCAGCAGCCGACAGGGGGGGGACTACGAGCAGTACTTC. Combining the CDR3 with reference TRBV5-4 and TRBJ2-7 gives the whole variable domain ETGVTQSPTHLIKTRGQQVTLRCSSQSGHNTVSWYQQALGQGPQFIFQYYREEENGRGNFPPRFSGLQFPNYSSELNVNALELDDSALYLCASSRQGGDYEQYFGPGTRLTVT.

The gene calls are TRBV7-2 and TRBJ1-2, with 7 bases matching TRBD1. The junction had 3 bases not matched to a gene; V was cut back by 5 bases and J by 0 bases. Per the germline V gene, CDR1 is SGHTA and CDR2 is FQGNSA. The CDR3 length is 14 residues. This CDR3 is CASSVGTANYGYTF. DNA for the CDR3: TGTGCCAGCAGCGTAGGGACAGCTAACTATGGCTACACCTTC.

V and J are TRBV4-3 and TRBJ1-2, with D hard to call. V was shortened by 0 bases and J by 0 bases, with 5 bases between the two germline ends. The CDR3 is 14 amino acids. Germline V gives CDR1 LGHNA, CDR2 YSLEER. CDR3 sequence (DNA): TGCGCCAGCAGCCAAGACTACGCTAACTATGGCTACACCTTC. It is translated as CASSQDYANYGYTF.

The V and J genes are TRBV4-2 and TRBJ1-5; D gene unclear. Germline V CDR1 and CDR2: LGHNA, YNFKEQ. The CDR3 has 14 amino acids. V was clipped by 1 base and J by 1 base, with 5 bases between them. The CDR3 here is CASSQGSSNQPQHF. For the CDR3, the DNA is TGTGCCAGCAGCCAAGGGAGCAGCAATCAGCCCCAGCATTTT.

This sequence joins TRBV28 and TRBJ2-1, with 11 nucleotides matching TRBD2. Germline V gene data show CDR1 as MDHEN and CDR2 as SYDVKM. The CDR3 sequence is 15 residues long. Trimming removed 5 bases from V and 5 bases from J; junction bases left unmatched: 5. For the CDR3, the DNA is TGTGCCAGCAGTATCGGGACTAGCGGAAACAATGAGCAGTTCTTC. Translated, it gives CASSIGTSGNNEQFF.

This sequence joins TRBV5-1 and TRBJ1-1; no clear D. This CDR3 has 15 residues. Germline V lookup: CDR1 SGHRS, CDR2 YFSETQ. The V and J ends lost 4 bases and 0 bases respectively, with 13 bases between them. The chain's CDR3 is CASSAPTEMNTEAFF. The CDR3 DNA reads as TGCGCCAGCAGCGCCCCGACGGAGATGAACACTGAAGCTTTCTTT. The full variable domain, in which reference TRBV5-1 and TRBJ1-1 provide the parts outside the CDR3, is KAGVTQTPRYLIKTRGQQVTLSCSPISGHRSVSWYQQTPGQGLQFLFEYFSETQRNKGNFPGRFSGRQFSNSRSEMNVSTLELGDSALYLCASSAPTEMNTEAFFGQGTRLTVV.

This clone appeared a few times. The chain links TRBV9 to TRBJ2-7; tentatively, D is TRBD1 (6 bases). The germline gives CDR1 SGDLS, CDR2 YYNGEE. The CDR3 covers 13 residues. The V and J ends lost 2 bases and 3 bases respectively, with 9 bases between them. CDR3 protein: CASSVGAGYEQYF. DNA for the CDR3: TGTGCCAGCAGCGTGGGGGCCGGCTACGAGCAGTACTTC.

J is TRBJ1-1 and V is TRBV5-4; D ambiguous. Per germline, CDR1 SGHNT and CDR2 YYREEE (reference sequence). Trimming shortened V by 6 bases and J by 3 bases, and 9 bases separated the two germline ends. The CDR3 spans 12 residues. CDR3 in amino acids: CASTHGDTEAFF. CDR3 DNA sequence: TGTGCCAGCACCCACGGGGACACTGAAGCTTTCTTT.

CDR3 residues: CASSWSRLAGGQETQYF. In DNA form, the CDR3 reads TGTGCCAGCAGCTGGTCGAGACTAGCGGGGGGGCAAGAGACCCAGTACTTC. The rearrangement uses TRBV11-2 and TRBJ2-5, with TRBD2 identical over 14 bases. Losses at the gene ends were 4 bases for V and 2 bases for J; bases not matched to a gene: 6. There are 17 residues in the CDR3. The germline gives CDR1 SGHAT, CDR2 FQNNGV.

This chain's CDR3 is CASSRALMSYTF. The CDR3 coding sequence is TGTGCCAGCAGCCGCGCCCTTATGAGCTACACCTTC. The chain joins TRBV5-6 to TRBJ1-2; D call uncertain. CDR1 and CDR2 from the germline V gene are SGHDT and YYEEEE. V was cut by 4 bases and J by 9 bases, with 13 bases left in between. This CDR3 is built from 12 residues.

The chain couples TRBV5-5 to TRBJ2-7; possible D gene TRBD2, 6 bases. Trimming stripped 2 bases from V and 5 bases from J, with 17 bases between. Germline CDR1 and CDR2: SGHKS and YYEKEE (reference sequence). This CDR3 is built from 15 residues. DNA for the CDR3: TGTGCCAGCAGCTTTGGCGGGGCCGAGTTCGACGAGCAGTACTTC. Translating it yields CASSFGGAEFDEQYF. Supplemented by reference TRBV5-5 and TRBJ2-7, the full variable domain reads DAGVTQSPTHLIKTRGQQVTLRCSPISGHKSVSWYQQVLGQGPQFIFQYYEKEERGRGNFPDRFSARQFPNYSSELNVNALLLGDSALYLCASSFGGAEFDEQYFGPGTRLTVT.

This rearrangement joins TRBV5-1 to TRBJ2-7, with 12 positions matching TRBD2. The CDR3 has 17 amino acids. The germline CDR1 and CDR2 sequences are SGHRS and YFSETQ. V trimming: 0 bases; J trimming: 4 bases; junction bases outside the gene matches: 8. The CDR3 protein is CASSLASPSGGGYEQYF. For the CDR3, the DNA is TGCGCCAGCAGCTTGGCATCCCCTAGCGGGGGGGGTTACGAGCAGTACTTC.

This chain links TRBV7-9 with TRBJ1-2; possible D gene TRBD1, 6 bases. CDR1 is SEHNR and CDR2 is FQNEAQ in the germline V gene (reference sequence). V dropped 5 bases and J dropped 8 bases, with 12 bases sitting between them. The CDR3 sequence is 12 residues long. The CDR3, as DNA: TGTGCCAGCAGCAAGGCGGACAGAGGCTACACCTTC. Amino acid sequence: CASSKADRGYTF.

This rearrangement joins TRBV12-3 or TRBV12-4 to TRBJ1-2; unclear D gene. V was pared by 2 bases and J by 8 bases, with 6 bases between. The CDR3 is 11 amino acids. Here the CDR3 reads CASSLSAGYTF. CDR3 DNA sequence: TGTGCCAGCAGTTTATCAGCGGGCTACACCTTC.